This T cell receptor (beta chain) was profiled in a study of T cells in Graves' hyperthyroidism and ophthalmopathy. Study observations and caveats: Stable hyperthyroidism was separated from ophthalmopathy by a model based on 13 V-J features.

An absence of ophthalmopathy progression within 18 months meant stable Graves' hyperthyroidism. At least ten counts were recorded for this clonotype. Its antigen is unknown. Researchers took RNA transcripts and amplified the TCR beta CDR3 regions from them. The study used the HTBI primer set for a first-round RT-PCR of the TCR CDR3. TCRdb itself ran the multiplex PCR reads through MiXCR, one entry per CDR3 protein. Seen here are 250,000 to 300,000 distinct CDR3 sequences, roughly 15% observed once, and the top ten hold less than 8%. This receptor was identified in a woman aged 40 to 50 with Graves' hyperthyroidism. Sequencing input: blood.

CDR3 coding DNA: TGTGCCATCTCGGGGACAGGTGGCAATCAGCCCCAGCATTTT. Residues: CAISGTGGNQPQHF. The V call is TRBV19, the J call TRBJ1-5, with 8 bases fitting TRBD1. Germline CDR1 and CDR2: LNHDA and SQIVND (reference sequence). The V gene end was trimmed by 10 bases and the J gene end by 2 bases; junction bases not matched to a gene: 7. This CDR3 is 14 amino acids long.